This T cell receptor (beta chain) emerged from a study of blood T cell repertoires in COVID-19. Study-level information: COVID-19 samples from acute and convalescent phases originated in the United States, Italy and Spain. Nucleic acid was either cDNA or gDNA, and it came from T cells, B-cell-depleted T cells, or PBMCs.

Germline CDR1 reads SGHDN; CDR2 reads FVKESK. CDR3 length: 14 residues. V gave up 0 bases and J gave up 6 bases, with 11 bases separating them. As handled by the study authors: Reference gene primer amplification gave estimated nucleated cell counts. Clones were sequenced by immunoSEQ multiplex PCR, and TCRdb holds only the in-frame ones, with some missing. V and J calls plus clone size are reproduced from that table; the DNA served to infer D and trimming. The sample holds 150,000 to 180,000 clones, roughly 80% seen once. The chain has TRBV14 and TRBJ1-1; TRBD1 is a possible D gene (5 bases). The specimen sequenced was peripheral blood. The receptor comes from an elderly man with acute or convalescent COVID-19. CDR3 coding DNA: TGTGCCAGCAGCCAAGATAGGCGGGGCGCTGAAGCTTTCTTT. Translated, it gives CASSQDRRGAEAFF.